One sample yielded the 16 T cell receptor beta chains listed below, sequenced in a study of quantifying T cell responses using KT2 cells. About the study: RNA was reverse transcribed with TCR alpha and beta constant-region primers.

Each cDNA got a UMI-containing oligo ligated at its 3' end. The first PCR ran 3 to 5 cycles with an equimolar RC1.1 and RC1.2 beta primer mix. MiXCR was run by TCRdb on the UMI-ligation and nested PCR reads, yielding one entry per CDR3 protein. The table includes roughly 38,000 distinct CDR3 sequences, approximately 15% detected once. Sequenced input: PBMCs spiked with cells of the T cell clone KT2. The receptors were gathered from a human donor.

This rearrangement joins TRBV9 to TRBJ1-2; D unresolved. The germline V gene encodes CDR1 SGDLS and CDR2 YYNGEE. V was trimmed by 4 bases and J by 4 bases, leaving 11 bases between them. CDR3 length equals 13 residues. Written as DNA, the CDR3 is TGTGCCAGCAGCCGCGTCGGGAGCTATGGCTACACCTTC. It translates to CASSRVGSYGYTF.

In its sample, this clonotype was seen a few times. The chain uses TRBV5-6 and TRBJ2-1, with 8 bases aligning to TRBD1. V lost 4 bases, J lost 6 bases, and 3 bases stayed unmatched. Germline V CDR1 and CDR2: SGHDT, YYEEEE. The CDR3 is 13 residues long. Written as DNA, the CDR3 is TGTGCCAGCAGCCAAACAGGGGGCAATGAGCAGTTCTTC. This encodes CASSQTGGNEQFF. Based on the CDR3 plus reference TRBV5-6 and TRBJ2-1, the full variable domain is DAGVTQSPTHLIKTRGQQVTLRCSPKSGHDTVSWYQQALGQGPQFIFQYYEEEERQRGNFPDRFSGHQFPNYSSELNVNALLLGDSALYLCASSQTGGNEQFFGPGTRLTVL.

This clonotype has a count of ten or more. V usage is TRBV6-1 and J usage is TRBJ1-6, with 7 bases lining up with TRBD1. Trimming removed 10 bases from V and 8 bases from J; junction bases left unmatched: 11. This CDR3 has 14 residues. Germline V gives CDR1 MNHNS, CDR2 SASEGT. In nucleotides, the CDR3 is TGTGCCACAGGCAGACAGGGAGAAGATTCACCCCTCCACTTT. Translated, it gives CATGRQGEDSPLHF.

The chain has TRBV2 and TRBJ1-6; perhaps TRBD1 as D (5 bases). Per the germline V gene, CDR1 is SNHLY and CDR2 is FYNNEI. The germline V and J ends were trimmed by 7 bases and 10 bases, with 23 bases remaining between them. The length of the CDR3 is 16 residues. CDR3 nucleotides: TGTGCCAGCAAGGGGACTCAGGATCAAGGAGGCTCACCCCTCCACTTT. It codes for CASKGTQDQGGSPLHF.

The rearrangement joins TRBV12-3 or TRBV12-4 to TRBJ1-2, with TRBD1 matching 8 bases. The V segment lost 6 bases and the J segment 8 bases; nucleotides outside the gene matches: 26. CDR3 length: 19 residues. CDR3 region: CASSARGAGTGPYPRGYTF. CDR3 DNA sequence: TGTGCCAGCAGCGCGCGGGGGGCCGGGACAGGACCTTATCCGCGAGGCTACACCTTC.

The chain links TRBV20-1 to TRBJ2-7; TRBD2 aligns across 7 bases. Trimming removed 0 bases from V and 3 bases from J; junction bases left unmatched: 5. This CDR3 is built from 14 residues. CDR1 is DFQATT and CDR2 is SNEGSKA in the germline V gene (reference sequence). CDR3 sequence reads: CSARELADYYEQYF. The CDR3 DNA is TGCAGTGCTAGAGAGCTAGCGGATTACTACGAGCAGTACTTC.

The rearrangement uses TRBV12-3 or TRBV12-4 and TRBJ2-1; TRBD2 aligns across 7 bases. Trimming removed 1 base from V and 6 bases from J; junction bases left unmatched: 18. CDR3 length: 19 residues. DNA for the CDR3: TGTGCCAGCAGTTTAGGGGTGACTAGTGAGCGGGGATCGTCCAATGAGCAGTTCTTC. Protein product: CASSLGVTSERGSSNEQFF.

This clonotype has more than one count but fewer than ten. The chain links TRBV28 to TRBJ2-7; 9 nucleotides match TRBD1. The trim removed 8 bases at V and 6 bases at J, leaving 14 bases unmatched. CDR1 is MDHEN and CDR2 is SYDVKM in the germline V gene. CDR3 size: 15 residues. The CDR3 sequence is CASSPGGQGLSEQYF. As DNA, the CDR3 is TGTGCCAGCTCCCCAGGGGGACAGGGATTGAGCGAGCAGTACTTC.

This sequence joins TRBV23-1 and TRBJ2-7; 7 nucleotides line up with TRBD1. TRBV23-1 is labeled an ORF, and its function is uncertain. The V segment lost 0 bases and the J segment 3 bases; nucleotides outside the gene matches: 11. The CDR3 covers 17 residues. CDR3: CASSQSETGPTDYEQYF. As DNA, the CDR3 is TGCGCCAGCAGTCAATCGGAGACAGGGCCCACTGACTACGAGCAGTACTTC.

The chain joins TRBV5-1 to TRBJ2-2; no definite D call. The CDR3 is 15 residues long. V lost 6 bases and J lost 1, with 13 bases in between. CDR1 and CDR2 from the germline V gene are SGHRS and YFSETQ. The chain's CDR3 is CASTSHNQNTGELFF. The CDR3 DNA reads TGCGCCAGCACCTCTCACAATCAGAACACCGGGGAGCTGTTTTTT.

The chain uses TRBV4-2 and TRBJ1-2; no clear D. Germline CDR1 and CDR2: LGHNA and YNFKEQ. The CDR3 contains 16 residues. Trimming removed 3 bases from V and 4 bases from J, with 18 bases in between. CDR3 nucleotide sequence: TGTGCCAGCAGCCAGTCGCTGAAATCCGGTCTCTATGGCTACACCTTC. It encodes CASSQSLKSGLYGYTF.

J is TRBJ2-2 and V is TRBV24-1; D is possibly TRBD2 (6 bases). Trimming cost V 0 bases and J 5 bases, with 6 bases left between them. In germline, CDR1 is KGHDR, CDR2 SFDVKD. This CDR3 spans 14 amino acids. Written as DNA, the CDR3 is TGTGCCACCAGTGATTTGCGGGGGACCGGGGAGCTGTTTTTT. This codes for CATSDLRGTGELFF.

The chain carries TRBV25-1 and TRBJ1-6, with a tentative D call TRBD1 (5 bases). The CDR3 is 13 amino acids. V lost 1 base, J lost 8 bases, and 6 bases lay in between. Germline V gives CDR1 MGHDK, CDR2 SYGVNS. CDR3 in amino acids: CASSESRDSPLHF. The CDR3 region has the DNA TGTGCCAGCAGTGAATCCAGGGATTCACCCCTCCACTTT.

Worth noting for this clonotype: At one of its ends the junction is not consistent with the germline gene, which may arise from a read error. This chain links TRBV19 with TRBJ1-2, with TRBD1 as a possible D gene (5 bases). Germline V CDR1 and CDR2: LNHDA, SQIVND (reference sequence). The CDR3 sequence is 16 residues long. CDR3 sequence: CASSPEPAGYFYGYNF. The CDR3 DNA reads TGTGCCAGTAGTCCCGAGCCCGCAGGGTACTTCTATGGCTACAACTTC.

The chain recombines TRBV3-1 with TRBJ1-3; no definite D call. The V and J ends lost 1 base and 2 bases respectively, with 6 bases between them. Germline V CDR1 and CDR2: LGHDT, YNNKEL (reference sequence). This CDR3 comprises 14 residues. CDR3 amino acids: CASSQARAGNTIYF. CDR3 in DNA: TGTGCCAGCAGCCAAGCAAGGGCTGGAAACACCATATATTTT.

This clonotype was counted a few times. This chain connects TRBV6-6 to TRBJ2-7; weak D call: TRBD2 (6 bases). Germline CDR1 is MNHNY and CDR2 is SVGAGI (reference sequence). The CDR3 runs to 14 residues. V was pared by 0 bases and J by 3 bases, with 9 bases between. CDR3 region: CASSYSRGSYEQYF. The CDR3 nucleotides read TGTGCCAGCAGTTACTCACGGGGGAGCTACGAGCAGTACTTC.